The sequence of this TCR beta chain was determined in a study of blood T cell repertoires in COVID-19. Study overall: The United States, Italy and Spain supplied acute and convalescent COVID-19 samples. The analysed material was cDNA or gDNA that came from T cells, B-cell-depleted T cells, or PBMCs.

Germline V gives CDR1 MNHNS, CDR2 SASEGT. The CDR3 is 12 amino acids. The junction had 5 bases not matched to a gene; V was cut back by 1 base and J by 16 bases. Original processing methods: Nucleated cell number was recorded as an estimate derived from reference gene primer amplification. The protocol was immunoSEQ multiplex PCR, while the TCRdb copy is restricted to in-frame clones and leaves out a portion. The DNA was the basis for D and trimming; V, J and clone size are from that table. The top ten hold around 8% of the sample, which has 140,000 or so clones, 80% to 85% seen once. The sequence was collected from a human donor in a cohort sampled during active COVID-19. The sequenced sample consisted of peripheral blood. The chain recombines TRBV6-1 with TRBJ1-4; 8 bases are a match to TRBD1. CDR3 protein: CASSEVDRESFF. Written as DNA, the CDR3 is TGTGCCAGCAGTGAAGTGGACAGGGAGTCGTTTTTT.